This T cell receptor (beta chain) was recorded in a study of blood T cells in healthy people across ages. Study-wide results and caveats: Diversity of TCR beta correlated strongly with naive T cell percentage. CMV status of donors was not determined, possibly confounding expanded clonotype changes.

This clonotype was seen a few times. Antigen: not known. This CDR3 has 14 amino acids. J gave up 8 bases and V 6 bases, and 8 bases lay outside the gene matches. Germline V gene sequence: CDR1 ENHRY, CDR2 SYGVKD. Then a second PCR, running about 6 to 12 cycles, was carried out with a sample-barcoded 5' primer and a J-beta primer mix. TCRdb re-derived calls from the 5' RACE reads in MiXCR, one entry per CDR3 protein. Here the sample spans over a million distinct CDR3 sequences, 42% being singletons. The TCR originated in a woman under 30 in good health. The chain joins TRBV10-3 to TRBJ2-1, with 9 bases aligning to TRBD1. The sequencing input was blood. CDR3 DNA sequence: TGTGCCATCAGGGACAGGGGCTTTAGCGATGAGCAGTTCTTC. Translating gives CAIRDRGFSDEQFF.